This T cell receptor beta chain comes out of a study of human T cells and chemical hapten exposure. For the study at large: Readings were taken at 6 days from patch tests that had applied 0.01% DPC to the upper back.

Attachment of unique molecular identifiers to individual cDNA molecules was performed in the library. MiXCR, run by TCRdb on the RACE reads, gives a single entry per CDR3 protein. The sample yields 65,000 to 100,000 distinct CDR3 sequences, about 6.3% seen once. The germline CDR1 and CDR2 sequences are SNHLY and FYNNEI. This CDR3 has 14 residues. Time point denoted: patch test 2, 6 weeks after DPC sensitization. The treatment is: therapeutic diphenylcyclopropenone sensitization with weekly scalp DPC. Alopecia patients deemed DPC-suitable, aged 18 to 70, excluding pregnancy. Study outcomes and limitations: Patch test score tracked positively with PT1 expanded TCR counts.

Turning to this clonotype: The antigen remains unidentified. Relative to the germline gene, one junction end is altered; a read error may explain this.

The receptor was derived from a woman aged 25 to 45 with alopecia areata. Some clones in this sample may be carry-over from other donors' samples. This rearrangement joins TRBV2 to TRBJ1-5; 9 positions agree with TRBD1. Sequences were derived from whole blood, sampled in connection with sensitization to the hapten diphenylcyclopropenone (DPC). In DNA form, the CDR3 reads TGTGCCAGCAGGGAAGGGACAGGGAGTCGGCCCCAGCATTTT. This codes for CASREGTGSRPQHF. Combining the CDR3 with reference TRBV2 and TRBJ1-5 gives the whole variable domain EPEVTQTPSHQVTQMGQEVILRCVPISNHLYFYWYRQILGQKVEFLVSFYNNEISEKSEIFDDQFSVERPDGSNFTLKIRSTKLEDSAMYFCASREGTGSRPQHFGDGTRLSIL.